This T cell receptor beta chain was documented in a study of cytomegalovirus exposure and HLA in healthy donors. As for the study in general: Early release data held 85 million or so unique TCRs from HLA-typed donors. Regarding the study as a whole: The authors confirmed in vitro that a few CMV-associated chains were specific for CMV antigens. The investigators catalogued 150 or so TCR beta chains as cytomegalovirus-associated.

Use of 60 Vbeta and 13 Jbeta primers characterized the PCR. Only in-frame clones appear in the TCRdb table, and some are missing; sequencing was by immunoSEQ multiplex PCR. The table includes approximately 160,000 clones, roughly 79% detected once. Note on this clone: Its specificity is unknown.

The material sequenced was PBMCs. This clonotype was obtained from a male donor in good health and CMV-seropositive.

CDR3 sequence reads: CASRGQVSSYEQYF. The CDR3 DNA sequence: TGTGCCAGCAGGGGACAGGTGAGCTCCTACGAGCAGTACTTC. The J gene is TRBJ2-7, the V gene TRBV2; 8 positions agree with TRBD1. V lost 6 bases to trimming and J lost 0 bases; unmatched junction nucleotides: 4. This CDR3 is 14 amino acids long. Per germline, CDR1 SNHLY and CDR2 FYNNEI.